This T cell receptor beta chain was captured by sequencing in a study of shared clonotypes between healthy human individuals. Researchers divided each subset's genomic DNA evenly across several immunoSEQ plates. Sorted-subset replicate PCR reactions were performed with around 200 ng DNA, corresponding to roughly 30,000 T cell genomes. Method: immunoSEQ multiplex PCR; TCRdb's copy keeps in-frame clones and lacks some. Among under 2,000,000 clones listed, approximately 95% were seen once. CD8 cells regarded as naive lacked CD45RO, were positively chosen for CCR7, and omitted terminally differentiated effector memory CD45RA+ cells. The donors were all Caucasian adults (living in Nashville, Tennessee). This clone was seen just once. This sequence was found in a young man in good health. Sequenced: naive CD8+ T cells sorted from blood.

CDR3 bases: TGCGCCAGCAGCCTGGGACTAGCGAACACCGGGGAGCTGTTTTTT. Translating gives CASSLGLANTGELFF. The rearrangement links TRBV5-1 to TRBJ2-2, with 8 bases fitting TRBD2. Germline V CDR1 and CDR2: SGHRS, YFSETQ. The CDR3 covers 15 residues. The junction had 2 bases not matched to a gene; V was cut back by 4 bases and J by 0 bases. The complete variable domain, with remaining parts taken from reference TRBV5-1 and TRBJ2-2, reads KAGVTQTPRYLIKTRGQQVTLSCSPISGHRSVSWYQQTPGQGLQFLFEYFSETQRNKGNFPGRFSGRQFSNSRSEMNVSTLELGDSALYLCASSLGLANTGELFFGEGSRLTVL.